This TCR beta chain comes out of a study of cytomegalovirus exposure and HLA in healthy donors. Study-level information: In an earlier analysis, approximately 120 million unique TCR beta sequences were found from approximately 170 million T cells.

Study-level points and caveats: Some segments of the V type, notably TRBV6-2 and TRBV6-3, were excluded as indistinguishable.

With 60 Vbeta and 13 Jbeta primers, the PCR was carried out. Measured with immunoSEQ multiplex PCR; TCRdb has only the in-frame clones, and not every one. The sample shows some 150,000 clones, 70% to 80% of them seen only once. Worth noting for this clone: No antigen is known for it.

This CDR3 contains 15 residues. In germline, CDR1 is MRHNA, CDR2 SNTAGT. The ends lost 4 bases at V and 3 bases at J; junction bases unmatched: 5. Input material: PBMCs. V and J are TRBV6-4 and TRBJ1-5; 8 bases match TRBD1. The clonotype originates from a man in his 60s in good health and CMV-seronegative. The CDR3 nucleotides read TGTGCCAGCAGTGCGACAGGGGACGCCAATCAGCCCCAGCATTTT. Translation gives CASSATGDANQPQHF.